These 32 T cell receptor beta chains originate from one sample sequenced in a study of T cells in Graves' hyperthyroidism and ophthalmopathy. TCR beta CDR3 regions were amplified from RNA transcripts. The HTBI primer set was used in a first-round RT-PCR of the TCR CDR3. TCRdb reprocessed the multiplex PCR reads with MiXCR, giving one entry per CDR3 protein. The sample contains hundreds of thousands of distinct CDR3 sequences, roughly 15% of which appear only once. The sequencing input was blood. These receptor sequences come from a woman in her 30s with Graves' hyperthyroidism.

This chain uses TRBV20-1 with TRBJ2-3, with 7 nucleotides matching TRBD2. The germline V gene encodes CDR1 DFQATT and CDR2 SNEGSKA (reference sequence). This CDR3 is built from 14 residues. J gave up 1 base and V 6 bases, and 7 bases lay outside the gene matches. The CDR3: CSARLGGGTDTQYF. The CDR3, as DNA: TGCAGTGCAAGACTGGGGGGGGGCACAGATACGCAGTATTTT.

The chain has TRBV9 and TRBJ1-5; 9 nucleotides line up with TRBD1. This CDR3 region has 15 residues. Germline V lookup: CDR1 SGDLS, CDR2 YYNGEE. J lost 5 bases, V lost 3 bases, and 6 bases had no gene match. For the CDR3, the DNA is TGTGCCAGCAGCGCAACAGGGGGCGCAGATCAGCCCCAGCATTTT. Translated, it gives CASSATGGADQPQHF.

This clonotype was found many times. The V gene is TRBV6-1, the J gene TRBJ2-7, with 10 bases that match TRBD2. This CDR3 is 14 amino acids long. Germline loops: CDR1 MNHNS, CDR2 SASEGT. With 7 bases clipped from V and 6 bases from J, the junction kept 9 bases outside the gene matches. The CDR3 sequence is CASTRPGTSAEQYF. The CDR3 nucleotides are TGTGCCAGCACTCGCCCCGGGACTAGCGCCGAGCAGTACTTC.

This clonotype was detected ten times or more. In DNA form, the CDR3 reads TGTGCCAGCAGTCCTCTGGGACTCTGGAATGAGCAGTTCTTC. Its protein product is CASSPLGLWNEQFF. This chain joins TRBV6-2 or TRBV6-3 and TRBJ2-1; possibly TRBD2 for D (6 bases). The germline V gene encodes CDR1 MNHEY and CDR2 SVGEGT. The V end lost 5 bases, the J end lost 7 bases, and 15 bases lay between the germline ends. This CDR3 is built from 14 residues.

J is TRBJ1-5 and V is TRBV12-3 or TRBV12-4; tentatively, D is TRBD1 (5 bases). There are 17 residues in the CDR3. V shed 3 bases and J shed 5 bases, with 20 bases lying between them. CDR3 protein: CASSFSIRGGLDQPQHF. CDR3 coding DNA: TGTGCCAGCAGTTTCTCTATTCGGGGCGGCCTGGATCAGCCCCAGCATTTT.

The chain joins TRBV20-1 to TRBJ2-2, with D perhaps given as TRBD1 or TRBD2 (5 bases each). CDR3 length: 14 amino acids. Deletions cut 6 bases from V and 1 base from J, with 12 bases between. Germline CDR1 reads DFQATT; CDR2 reads SNEGSKA (reference sequence). Here the CDR3 reads CSAPRDGNTGELFF. The CDR3 DNA reads TGCAGTGCCCCTAGGGACGGGAACACCGGGGAGCTGTTTTTT.

This clonotype was recorded at least ten times. This chain connects TRBV2 to TRBJ2-3, with unresolved D. The ends were cut back, 2 bases at V and 4 bases at J, with 4 bases in the middle. Germline CDR1 is SNHLY and CDR2 is FYNNEI. The CDR3 is made up of 12 amino acids. The CDR3 bases are TGTGCCAGCAGTGAACTGGCAGATACGCAGTATTTT. Translated, it gives CASSELADTQYF.

Regarding this clonotype: A much larger clone differs from this one at a single base, so this may be a read error. The chain carries TRBV6-2 or TRBV6-3 and TRBJ2-2; perhaps TRBD1 as D (5 bases). Germline V gene data show CDR1 as MNHEY and CDR2 as SVGEGT. This CDR3 has 15 residues. V lost 5 bases and J 2 bases, leaving 12 bases between the germline ends. The CDR3 DNA follows: TGTGCCAGCAGTCATACAGGCGAAAACACCGGGGAGCTGTTTTTT. It codes for CASSHTGENTGELFF.

The J gene is TRBJ2-7, the V gene TRBV12-3 or TRBV12-4, with 13 bases matching TRBD2. The junction had 9 bases not matched to a gene; V was cut back by 6 bases and J by 7 bases. This CDR3 is built from 15 residues. The CDR3 is CASSYGLAGDQEQYF. For the CDR3, the DNA is TGTGCCAGCAGCTACGGACTAGCGGGAGATCAAGAGCAGTACTTC.

This clonotype was seen more than once but under ten times. The genes are TRBV6-1 and TRBJ2-3; D gene unclear. Germline CDR1 and CDR2: MNHNS and SASEGT. The V end lost 7 bases, the J end lost 0 bases, and 11 bases lay between the germline ends. This CDR3 spans 14 amino acids. The CDR3 loop is CASILDPSTDTQYF. The CDR3 DNA follows: TGTGCCAGCATCCTAGATCCTAGCACAGATACGCAGTATTTT.

This clonotype was counted many times. The chain carries TRBV3-1 and TRBJ1-1; D ambiguous. The CDR3 loop spans 14 amino acids. Germline V gene sequence: CDR1 LGHDT, CDR2 YNNKEL (reference sequence). Trimming shortened V by 0 bases and J by 10 bases, and 15 bases separated the two germline ends. Here the CDR3 DNA reads TGTGCCAGCAGCCAAGATACTCGGACCACATCAGCTTTCTTT. It specifies CASSQDTRTTSAFF. Full variable domain (outside the CDR3, taken from reference TRBV3-1 and TRBJ1-1): DTAVSQTPKYLVTQMGNDKSIKCEQNLGHDTMYWYKQDSKKFLKIMFSYNNKELIINETVPNRFSPKSPDKAHLNLHINSLELGDSAVYFCASSQDTRTTSAFFGQGTRLTVV.

This clonotype was picked up many times. The chain joins TRBV2 to TRBJ2-2; D uncertain. V lost 7 bases, J lost 3 bases, and 6 bases lay in between. Germline values: CDR1 SNHLY, CDR2 FYNNEI. This CDR3 spans 12 amino acids. The CDR3: CASTADTGELFF. The DNA of the CDR3 is TGTGCCAGCACGGCAGACACCGGGGAGCTGTTTTTT. Together with reference TRBV2 and TRBJ2-2, the CDR3 gives the full variable domain: EPEVTQTPSHQVTQMGQEVILRCVPISNHLYFYWYRQILGQKVEFLVSFYNNEISEKSEIFDDQFSVERPDGSNFTLKIRSTKLEDSAMYFCASTADTGELFFGEGSRLTVL.

This clonotype has a count of ten or more. This chain links TRBV28 with TRBJ2-7; no clear D. Trimming cost V 5 bases and J 6 bases, with 17 bases left between them. Germline V CDR1 and CDR2: MDHEN, SYDVKM. The CDR3 loop spans 14 amino acids. CDR3 sequence: CASSPRREVSEQYF. The CDR3 bases are TGTGCCAGCAGTCCCCGCCGCGAGGTTTCCGAGCAGTACTTC.

This clonotype came up many times. The chain is built from TRBV18 and TRBJ1-2; 8 bases align to TRBD1. This CDR3 has 16 residues. Trimming took 5 bases from V and 1 from J; bases not matched to a gene: 9. CDR1 KGHSH and CDR2 LQKENI come from the germline V gene. The CDR3 loop reads CASSMTTGQVNYGYTF. The CDR3 DNA sequence: TGTGCCAGCTCAATGACCACGGGACAGGTTAACTATGGCTACACCTTC.

To note about this clonotype: Mismatch with germline at one junction end may stem from a read error. The rearrangement links TRBV28 to TRBJ2-1; a weak D match, TRBD1 (5 bases). The CDR3 totals 15 residues. Germline-derived CDR1 and CDR2 are MDHEN and SYDVKM. The CDR3 DNA is TGCGCCAGCAGTTTCGCCAGGGCAGGCTACAAGGAGCAGTTCTTC. Translated, it gives CASSFARAGYKEQFF.

As for this clonotype: At one end, the junction sequence differs from germline, possibly due to a read error. The V call is TRBV12-3 or TRBV12-4, the J call TRBJ2-1; TRBD2 matches 10 bases. This CDR3 is 14 amino acids long. CDR3: CASSLLAGVDEQSF. CDR3 in DNA: TGTGCCAGCAGTTTACTAGCGGGAGTAGATGAGCAGTCCTTC.

This clonotype has only a few counts. The chain is built from TRBV13 and TRBJ1-1, with D unclear. Trimming cost V 6 bases and J 4 bases, with 21 bases left between them. Germline assignment: CDR1 PRHDT and CDR2 FYEKMQ (reference sequence). CDR3 length: 16 residues. The CDR3 DNA is TGTGCCAGCAGTCAACAACGGGCCCTACCTCGCACTGAAGCTTTCTTT. It specifies CASSQQRALPRTEAFF.

This clonotype was detected a few times. J is TRBJ2-5 and V is TRBV11-3; D is uncertain. The CDR3 spans 18 residues. The germline V and J ends were trimmed by 0 bases and 0 bases, with 17 bases remaining between them. The V gene's germline CDR1 is SGHNT and CDR2 YENEEA. As DNA, the CDR3 is TGTGCCAGCAGCTTAGAAGCCGTTTCCCGACTGCACCAAGAGACCCAGTACTTC. This translates into CASSLEAVSRLHQETQYF.

The table lists this clonotype with many counts. This chain uses TRBV12-3 or TRBV12-4 with TRBJ1-5, with D possibly matching TRBD1 (5 bases). V was shortened by 6 bases and J by 7 bases, with 13 bases between the two germline ends. This CDR3 spans 13 amino acids. The CDR3 loop is CASSIGVNQPQHF. CDR3 sequence (DNA): TGTGCCAGCAGCATAGGGGTGAACCAGCCCCAGCATTTT.

This clonotype was seen a few times. A read error may account for a junction end that differs from germline. The chain recombines TRBV7-2 with TRBJ1-2, with a weak D call TRBD1 (5 bases). Germline V gene sequence: CDR1 SGHTA, CDR2 FQGNSA. The CDR3 has 13 residues. For the CDR3, the DNA is TGTGCCAGCAGCAACAGACGGGACTATGGCTACGCCTTC. It is translated as CASSNRRDYGYAF.

The V and J genes are TRBV5-4 and TRBJ1-1; D uncertain. CDR3 size: 15 residues. CDR1 and CDR2 from the germline V gene are SGHNT and YYREEE (reference sequence). V lost 0 bases, J lost 1 base, and 10 bases lay in between. CDR3 protein: CASSLAKSGNTEAFF. CDR3 DNA sequence: TGTGCCAGCAGCTTGGCCAAATCGGGGAACACTGAAGCTTTCTTT.

The V gene is TRBV13, the J gene TRBJ2-1; TRBD1 is a possible D gene (5 bases). Trimming removed 5 bases from V and 3 bases from J, with 11 bases in between. The CDR3 is 14 residues long. Germline V CDR1 and CDR2: PRHDT, FYEKMQ (reference sequence). The CDR3 DNA reads as TGTGCCAGCAGCGACAGAGACAACTACAATGAGCAGTTCTTC. It is translated as CASSDRDNYNEQFF.

There are a few counts of this clonotype. V and J are TRBV24-1 and TRBJ1-2; 12 nucleotides align to TRBD1. V was clipped by 10 bases and J by 8 bases; unmatched bases: 16. The CDR3 length is 16 residues. Germline values: CDR1 KGHDR, CDR2 SFDVKD. The CDR3 here is CATMPGQGATIRGYTF. The DNA for the CDR3 is TGTGCCACAATGCCGGGACAGGGGGCGACGATAAGAGGCTACACCTTC.

This clonotype was detected many times. This chain uses TRBV5-1 with TRBJ1-1, with TRBD1 matching over 7 bases. CDR3 size: 15 residues. Germline CDR1 reads SGHRS; CDR2 reads YFSETQ. The ends lost 5 bases at V and 2 bases at J; junction bases unmatched: 9. As DNA, the CDR3 is TGCGCCAGCAGACCTGGGGACAGACAAAACACTGAAGCTTTCTTT. It specifies CASRPGDRQNTEAFF.

At least ten counts were recorded for this clonotype. This chain links TRBV15 with TRBJ2-3; D might be TRBD2 (6 bases). The CDR3 spans 16 residues. Germline-derived CDR1 and CDR2 are LNHNV and YYDKDF (reference sequence). V was shortened by 1 base and J by 1 base, with 12 bases between the two germline ends. CDR3 DNA sequence: TGTGCCACCAGCAGAGGCGGGAAGGTCGGCACAGATACGCAGTATTTT. Its translation is CATSRGGKVGTDTQYF.

With regard to this clonotype: This may arise from a read error, as a much more abundant clone is one base away. The V call is TRBV10-3, the J call TRBJ2-1; 7 nucleotides match TRBD2. The CDR3 length is 14 residues. Germline V gives CDR1 ENHRY, CDR2 SYGVKD. The trim removed 5 bases at V and 6 bases at J, leaving 7 bases unmatched. CDR3 residues: CAISYGDYLNEQFF. The CDR3 bases are TGTGCCATCAGTTACGGGGACTATCTCAATGAGCAGTTCTTC.

The chain links TRBV11-3 to TRBJ2-1; 9 nucleotides line up with TRBD2. This CDR3 spans 16 amino acids. V gave up 5 bases and J gave up 2 bases; unmatched junction bases: 7. Germline assignment: CDR1 SGHNT and CDR2 YENEEA. This CDR3 is CASSARTSETYNEQFF. CDR3 bases: TGTGCCAGCAGCGCGAGGACTAGCGAAACCTACAATGAGCAGTTCTTC.

This clonotype came up many times. The V call is TRBV30, the J call TRBJ2-7; D may be TRBD1 (6 bases). Germline CDR1 GTSNPN, CDR2 SVGIG (reference sequence). Trimming left V 3 bases short and J 3 bases short, with 15 bases between. The CDR3 spans 14 residues. The CDR3 coding sequence is TGTGCCTGGAGCCGGTCACAGGGATTCTACGAGCAGTACTTC. Translation: CAWSRSQGFYEQYF. Combining the CDR3 with reference TRBV30 and TRBJ2-7 gives the whole variable domain SQTIHQWPATLVQPVGSPLSLECTVEGTSNPNLYWYRQAAGRGLQLLFYSVGIGQISSEVPQNLSASRPQDRQFILSSKKLLLSDSGFYLCAWSRSQGFYEQYFGPGTRLTVT.

The chain uses TRBV6-1 and TRBJ1-1; perhaps TRBD1 as D (6 bases). Per germline, CDR1 MNHNS and CDR2 SASEGT. The CDR3 loop spans 14 amino acids. V was trimmed by 6 bases and J by 2 bases, leaving 13 bases between them. The DNA of the CDR3 is TGTGCCAGCAGGCCGACAGGCTTCAACACTGAAGCTTTCTTT. Translating gives CASRPTGFNTEAFF.

This clonotype has ten or more counts. The chain links TRBV7-2 to TRBJ1-1; D is uncertain. CDR1 and CDR2 from the germline V gene are SGHTA and FQGNSA. The CDR3 has 16 amino acids. Trimming removed 2 bases at V and 1 base at J, with 14 bases between. CDR3 in amino acids: CASSLYVTVENTEAFF. In DNA, the CDR3 is TGTGCCAGCAGCTTATACGTGACGGTCGAGAACACTGAAGCTTTCTTT.

The chain is built from TRBV4-2 and TRBJ2-7, with 12 bases that match TRBD1. Germline trimming cut 3 bases from V and 3 bases from J; bases unmatched to any gene: 15. The CDR3 runs to 19 residues. Germline values: CDR1 LGHNA, CDR2 YNFKEQ. CDR3 DNA sequence: TGTGCCAGCAGCCACCGCTTGGGACAGGGGGCAGGGTTCGGCTACGAGCAGTACTTC. Translation: CASSHRLGQGAGFGYEQYF.

This clonotype came up a few times. This sequence joins TRBV6-1 and TRBJ1-4; D possibly corresponds to TRBD1 (6 bases). Germline V CDR1 and CDR2: MNHNS, SASEGT. The CDR3 has 14 residues. Trimming left V 5 bases short and J 8 bases short, with 15 bases between. CDR3 sequence: CASSLRDNQEKLFF. CDR3 in DNA: TGTGCCAGCAGTCTGCGGGACAATCAAGAAAAACTGTTTTTT.